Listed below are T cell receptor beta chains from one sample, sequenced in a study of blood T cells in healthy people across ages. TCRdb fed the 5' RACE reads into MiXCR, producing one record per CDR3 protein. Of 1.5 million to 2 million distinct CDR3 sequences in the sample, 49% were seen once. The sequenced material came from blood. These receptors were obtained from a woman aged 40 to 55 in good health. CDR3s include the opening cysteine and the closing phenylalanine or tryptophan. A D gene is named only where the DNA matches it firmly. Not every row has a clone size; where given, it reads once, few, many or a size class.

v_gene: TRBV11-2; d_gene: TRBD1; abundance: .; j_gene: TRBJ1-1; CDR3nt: TGTGCCAGCATCCTAGACAGGGGACATACTGAAGCTTTCTTT; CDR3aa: CASILDRGHTEAFF
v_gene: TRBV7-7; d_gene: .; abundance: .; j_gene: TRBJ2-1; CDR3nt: TGTGCTAGCAGCCCAGCTTGGGACACTGAAAAATACAATGAGCAGTTCTTC; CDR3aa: CASSPAWDTEKYNEQFF
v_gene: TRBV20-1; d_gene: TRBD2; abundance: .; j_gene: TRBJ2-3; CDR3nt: TGCAGTGCTAGCTTTAGCGGGGGGGTGGATACGCAGTATTTT; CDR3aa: CSASFSGGVDTQYF
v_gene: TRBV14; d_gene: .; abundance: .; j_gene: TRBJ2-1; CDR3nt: TGTGCCAGCAGCCGATCTTCGGTTGCCGAGCAGTTCTTC; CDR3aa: CASSRSSVAEQFF
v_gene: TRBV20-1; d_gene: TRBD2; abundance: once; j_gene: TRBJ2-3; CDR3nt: TGCAGTGCTGATCGACTAGCGGGGAACACAGATACGCAGTATTTT; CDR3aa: CSADRLAGNTDTQYF
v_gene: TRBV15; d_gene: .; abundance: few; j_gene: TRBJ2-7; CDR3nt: TGTGCCACCAGTCCCGGATCCTCCGAGCAGTACTTC; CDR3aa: CATSPGSSEQYF
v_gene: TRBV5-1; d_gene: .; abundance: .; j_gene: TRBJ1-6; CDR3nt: TGCGCCAGCAGCTTTATCATAGGATCAGGGGAAACTACACCCCTCCACTTT; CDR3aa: CASSFIIGSGETTPLHF
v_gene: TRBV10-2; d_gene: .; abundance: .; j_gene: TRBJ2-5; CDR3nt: TGCGCCAGCAGGGCCCCAGACACCCAAGAGACCCAGTACTTC; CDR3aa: CASRAPDTQETQYF
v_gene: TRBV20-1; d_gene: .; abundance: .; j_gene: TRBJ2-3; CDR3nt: TGCAGTGCTAGCGAGTTGGTAGCGGTAGATACGCAGTATTTT; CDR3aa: CSASELVAVDTQYF
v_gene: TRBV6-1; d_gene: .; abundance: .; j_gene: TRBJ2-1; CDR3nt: TGTGCCAGCAGTGGGAGTCCAGGTAGTTGGTATGAGCAGTTCTTC; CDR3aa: CASSGSPGSWYEQFF
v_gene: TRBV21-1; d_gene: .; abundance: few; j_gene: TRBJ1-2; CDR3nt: TGTGCCAGCAGCAAACTAGGGAACAGACTCTATGGCTACACCTTC; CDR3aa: CASSKLGNRLYGYTF
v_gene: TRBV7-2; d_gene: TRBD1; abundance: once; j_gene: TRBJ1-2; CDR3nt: TGTGCCGTCTTCCCGGGACAGGGGGCGTCGTACTATGGCTACACCTTC; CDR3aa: CAVFPGQGASYYGYTF
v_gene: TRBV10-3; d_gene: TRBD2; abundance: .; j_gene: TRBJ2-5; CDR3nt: TGTGCCATCAGTGGTAGCGGGGAGACCCAGTACTTC; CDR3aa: CAISGSGETQYF
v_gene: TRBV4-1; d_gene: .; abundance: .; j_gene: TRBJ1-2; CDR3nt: TGCGCCAGCAGCCAAGAGGTCACAGGGACGAACTATGGCTACACCTTC; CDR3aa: CASSQEVTGTNYGYTF
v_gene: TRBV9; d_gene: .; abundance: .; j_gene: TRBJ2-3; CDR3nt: TGTGCCAGCAGCGGACCCAGACAGCGGGGCACAGATACGCAGTATTTT; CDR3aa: CASSGPRQRGTDTQYF
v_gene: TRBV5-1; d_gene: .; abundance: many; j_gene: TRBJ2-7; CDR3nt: TGCGCCAGCAGTAGGACAGTCTCCTACGAGCAGTACTTC; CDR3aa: CASSRTVSYEQYF
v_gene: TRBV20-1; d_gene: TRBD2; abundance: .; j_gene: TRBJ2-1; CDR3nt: TGCAGTGCTAGAAGTCTCGTAGCGGGGGAGCAGTTCTTC; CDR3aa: CSARSLVAGEQFF
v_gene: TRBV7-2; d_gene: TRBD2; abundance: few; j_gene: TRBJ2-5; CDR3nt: TGTGCCAGCAGCTTAGGATTAGGAGCGGGGGGAGAGACCCAGTACTTC; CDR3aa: CASSLGLGAGGETQYF
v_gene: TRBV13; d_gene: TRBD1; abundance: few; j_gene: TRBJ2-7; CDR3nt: TGTGCCAGCTCGAAGGCGGGACAGGGGGCTCACGAGCAGTACTTC; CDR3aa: CASSKAGQGAHEQYF
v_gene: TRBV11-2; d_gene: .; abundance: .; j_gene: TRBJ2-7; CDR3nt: TGTGCCAGCTCGAAGGGACGGACCTGCGAGCAGTACTTC; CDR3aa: CASSKGRTCEQYF
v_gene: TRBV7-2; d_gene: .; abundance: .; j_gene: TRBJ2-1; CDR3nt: TGTGCCAGCAGCCTACTACCGGAGGCAGGCAGAAATGAGCAGTTCTTC; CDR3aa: CASSLLPEAGRNEQFF
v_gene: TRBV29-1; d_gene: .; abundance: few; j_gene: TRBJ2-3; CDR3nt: TGCAGCGCTCCATTGGGTGGGAGCACAGATACGCAGTATTTT; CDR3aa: CSAPLGGSTDTQYF
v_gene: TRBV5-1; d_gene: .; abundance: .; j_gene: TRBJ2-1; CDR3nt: TGCGCCAGCAGCTTGGTCGCAAGGGGTACCTACAATGAGCAGTTCTTC; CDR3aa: CASSLVARGTYNEQFF
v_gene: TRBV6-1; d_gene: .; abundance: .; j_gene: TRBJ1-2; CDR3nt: TGTGCCAGCAGTCCCCCGACGCGGATTCGGGGGACGACGACGTCTAACTATGGCTACACCTTC; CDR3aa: CASSPPTRIRGTTTSNYGYTF
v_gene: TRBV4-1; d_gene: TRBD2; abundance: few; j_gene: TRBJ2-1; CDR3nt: TGCGCCAGCAGCCAAGTAGGGACTAGCGGGGGTTATGAGCAGTTCTTC; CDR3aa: CASSQVGTSGGYEQFF
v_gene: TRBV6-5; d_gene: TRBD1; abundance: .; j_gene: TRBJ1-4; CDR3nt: TGTGCCAGCAGTTACCGGGACAGGGGGCAACGAAAACTGTTTTTT; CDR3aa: CASSYRDRGQRKLFF
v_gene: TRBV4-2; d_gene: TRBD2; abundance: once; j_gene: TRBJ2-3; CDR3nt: TGTGCCAGCAGGGAAGCGGGGAGCACAGATACGCAGTATTTT; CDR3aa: CASREAGSTDTQYF
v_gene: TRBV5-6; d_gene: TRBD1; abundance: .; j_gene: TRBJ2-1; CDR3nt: TGTGCCAGCAGCGGAGGACAGGGGGTCGATGAGCAGTTCTTC; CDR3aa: CASSGGQGVDEQFF
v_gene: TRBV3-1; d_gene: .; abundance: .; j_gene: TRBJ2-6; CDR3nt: TGTGCCAGCAGCCAAGTCGAACTAGCTTCCGTCGGGGCCAACGTCCTGACTTTC; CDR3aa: CASSQVELASVGANVLTF
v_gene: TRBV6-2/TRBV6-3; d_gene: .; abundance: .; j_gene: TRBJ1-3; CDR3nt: TGTGCCAGCGGCGAAGGACCGAGCTCTGGAAACACCATATATTTT; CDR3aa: CASGEGPSSGNTIYF
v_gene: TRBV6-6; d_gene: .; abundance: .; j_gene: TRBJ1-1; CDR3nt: TGTGCCAGCAACCCGGGCAGGCCCTCTGAAGCTTTCTTT; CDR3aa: CASNPGRPSEAFF
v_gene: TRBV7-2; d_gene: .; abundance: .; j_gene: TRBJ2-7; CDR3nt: TGTGCCAGCAGCTTAGCGCTCGGGAGCCCCTACGAGCAGTACTTC; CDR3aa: CASSLALGSPYEQYF